The entry that follows covers one T cell receptor (beta chain) sequence. Its antigen remains unknown. A read error is possible here, since a much larger clone lies one base away. From RNA transcripts, TCR beta CDR3 regions were amplified. HTBI primers were employed in a first-round RT-PCR of the TCR CDR3. In TCRdb, the multiplex PCR reads were re-called with MiXCR into one record per CDR3 protein. In the table there are approximately 720,000 distinct CDR3 sequences, roughly 20% of which are singletons. Blood was sampled at initial diagnosis of hyperthyroidism, prior to onset of any ophthalmopathy symptoms. PBMCs were collected from an approximately 10 ml volume of fresh peripheral blood. These data come from a study of T cells in Graves' hyperthyroidism and ophthalmopathy. The study's findings and limits: Also found in blood were most expanded thyroid clonotypes above 0.001.

The sequencing sample was made of blood. This clonotype was sampled from a woman aged 45-65 years with Graves' hyperthyroidism that later progressed to Graves' ophthalmopathy.

CDR3 in amino acids: CSAPGWGTEAFF. The CDR3 bases are TGCAGTGCCCCCGGGTGGGGCACTGAAGCTTTCTTT. The gene calls are TRBV20-1 and TRBJ1-1; D remains ambiguous. Germline CDR1 and CDR2: DFQATT and SNEGSKA (reference sequence). The CDR3 runs to 12 residues. V was shortened by 6 bases and J by 4 bases, with 12 bases between the two germline ends.